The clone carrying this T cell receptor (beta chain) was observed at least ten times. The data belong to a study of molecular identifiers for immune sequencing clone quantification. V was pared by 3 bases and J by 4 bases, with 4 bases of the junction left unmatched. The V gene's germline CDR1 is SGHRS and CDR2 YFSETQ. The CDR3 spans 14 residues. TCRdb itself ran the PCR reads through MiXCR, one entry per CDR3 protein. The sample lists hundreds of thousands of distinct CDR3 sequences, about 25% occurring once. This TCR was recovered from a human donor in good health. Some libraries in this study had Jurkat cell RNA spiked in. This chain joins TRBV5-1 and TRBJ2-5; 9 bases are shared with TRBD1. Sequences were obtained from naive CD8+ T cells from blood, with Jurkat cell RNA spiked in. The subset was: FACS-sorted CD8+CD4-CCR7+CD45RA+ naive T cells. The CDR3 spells CASSYWTGAETQYF. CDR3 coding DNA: TGCGCCAGCAGCTACTGGACAGGGGCAGAGACCCAGTACTTC.